The 20 T cell receptor beta chains below come from one sample, sequenced in a study of cytomegalovirus exposure and HLA in healthy donors. Method: immunoSEQ multiplex PCR; TCRdb's copy keeps in-frame clones and lacks some. Found here are hundreds of thousands of clones, approximately 90% of them singletons; the top ten hold 0.83%. The source material was PBMCs. The source of these receptors is a woman younger than 30 in good health and CMV-seronegative.

The rearrangement links TRBV13 to TRBJ2-5, with TRBD2 identical over 8 bases. V dropped 6 bases and J dropped 4; count of bases not matched to a gene: 7. The germline gives CDR1 PRHDT, CDR2 FYEKMQ (reference sequence). CDR3 length: 14 amino acids. CDR3 protein: CASSQAGVRETQYF. CDR3 sequence (DNA): TGTGCCAGCAGTCAAGCGGGAGTACGAGAGACCCAGTACTTC.

This CDR3 reads CASSSPRGGSSYNEQFF. In DNA, the CDR3 is TGTGCCAGCAGCTCCCCGCGGGGGGGGAGCTCCTACAATGAGCAGTTCTTC. This chain joins TRBV7-9 and TRBJ2-1; 9 bases align to TRBD2. The CDR3 runs to 17 residues. From germline, CDR1 is SEHNR and CDR2 FQNEAQ (reference sequence). V lost 4 bases and J lost 0; bases outside the gene matches: 7.

The chain combines TRBV5-4 with TRBJ2-5; 7 bases fit TRBD1. The V segment lost 3 bases and the J segment 2 bases; nucleotides outside the gene matches: 7. Germline CDR1 reads SGHNT; CDR2 reads YYREEE (reference sequence). There are 15 residues in the CDR3. The CDR3 sequence: CASSSKGQYQETQYF. Written as DNA, the CDR3 is TGTGCCAGCAGCTCGAAGGGACAGTATCAAGAGACCCAGTACTTC. Drawing the rest from reference TRBV5-4 and TRBJ2-5, the complete variable domain is ETGVTQSPTHLIKTRGQQVTLRCSSQSGHNTVSWYQQALGQGPQFIFQYYREEENGRGNFPPRFSGLQFPNYSSELNVNALELDDSALYLCASSSKGQYQETQYFGPGTRLLVL.

This chain joins TRBV4-1 and TRBJ1-5; 12 nucleotides align to TRBD1. This CDR3 is built from 15 residues. V was clipped by 6 bases and J by 8 bases; unmatched bases: 8. The germline CDR1 and CDR2 sequences are MGHRA and YSYEKL. The CDR3 reads CASSHGTGGLEPQHF. CDR3 sequence (DNA): TGCGCCAGCAGTCACGGGACAGGGGGCCTGGAGCCCCAGCATTTT.

The rearrangement uses TRBV11-2 and TRBJ2-3; TRBD2 matches at 16 bases. Trimming cost V 4 bases and J 4 bases; bases outside gene matches: 5. This CDR3 is 17 amino acids long. Germline loops: CDR1 SGHAT, CDR2 FQNNGV. The CDR3 coding sequence is TGTGCCAGCAGCTCCAAAGGGACTAGCGGGAGGGCAGATACGCAGTATTTT. It yields the protein CASSSKGTSGRADTQYF. Combining the CDR3 with reference TRBV11-2 and TRBJ2-3 gives the whole variable domain EAGVAQSPRYKIIEKRQSVAFWCNPISGHATLYWYQQILGQGPKLLIQFQNNGVVDDSQLPKDRFSAERLKGVDSTLKIQPAKLEDSAVYLCASSSKGTSGRADTQYFGPGTRLTVL.

The chain is built from TRBV5-1 and TRBJ2-2; TRBD1 matches 10 bases. This CDR3 spans 16 amino acids. V dropped 4 bases and J dropped 6; count of bases not matched to a gene: 9. Per the germline V gene, CDR1 is SGHRS and CDR2 is YFSETQ. The CDR3 here is CASSNGTGVKAGELFF. DNA for the CDR3: TGCGCCAGCAGCAATGGGACAGGGGTTAAGGCCGGGGAGCTGTTTTTT.

The chain is built from TRBV27 and TRBJ2-3; 11 bases map to TRBD2. The CDR3 covers 17 residues. Germline trimming cut 5 bases from V and 6 bases from J; bases unmatched to any gene: 13. Looked up from germline, CDR1 is MNHEY and CDR2 is SMNVEV (reference sequence). The CDR3 DNA follows: TGTGCCAGCAGTGTACCTGGACTAGCGGGTCCGACGGATACGCAGTATTTT. Encoded protein: CASSVPGLAGPTDTQYF.

V and J are TRBV9 and TRBJ2-1; tentatively, D is TRBD1 (6 bases). The CDR3 runs to 15 residues. Germline V gene sequence: CDR1 SGDLS, CDR2 YYNGEE. V dropped 4 bases and J dropped 9 bases, with 20 bases sitting between them. The CDR3: CASSISGTLMGEQFF. Here the CDR3 DNA reads TGTGCCAGCAGCATCTCCGGGACACTCATGGGTGAGCAGTTCTTC. The full variable domain, rest sourced from reference TRBV9 and TRBJ2-1, is DSGVTQTPKHLITATGQRVTLRCSPRSGDLSVYWYQQSLDQGLQFLIQYYNGEERAKGNILERFSAQQFPDLHSELNLSSLELGDSALYFCASSISGTLMGEQFFGPGTRLTVL.

This clone showed up just once. The rearrangement uses TRBV5-8 and TRBJ1-2, with TRBD1 matching over 9 bases. The CDR3 totals 14 residues. The V gene's germline CDR1 is SGHTS and CDR2 YDEGEE. With 4 bases clipped from V and 4 bases from J, the junction kept 5 bases outside the gene matches. CDR3 bases: TGTGCCAGCAGCCCCACAGGGGGCGTCTATGGCTACACCTTC. It codes for CASSPTGGVYGYTF. The full variable domain, with the rest looked up from reference TRBV5-8 and TRBJ1-2, is EAGVTQSPTHLIKTRGQQATLRCSPISGHTSVYWYQQALGLGLQFLLWYDEGEERNRGNFPPRFSGRQFPNYSSELNVNALELEDSALYLCASSPTGGVYGYTFGSGTRLTVV.

The chain employs TRBV9 and TRBJ1-6; D not resolved. In germline, CDR1 is SGDLS, CDR2 YYNGEE. This CDR3 spans 16 amino acids. With 4 bases removed from V and 0 bases from J, the gap between germline ends came to 11 bases. The CDR3 sequence: CASSPRLGSYNSPLHF. CDR3 nucleotide sequence: TGTGCCAGCAGCCCCCGCCTAGGCTCCTATAATTCACCCCTCCACTTT.

The chain combines TRBV7-2 with TRBJ1-1; 11 nucleotides agree with TRBD1. The CDR3 is 17 residues long. J was trimmed by 3 bases and V by 1 base; bases with no gene match: 7. Per the germline V gene, CDR1 is SGHTA and CDR2 is FQGNSA. CDR3 sequence: CASSLGSGTGGDTEAFF. The CDR3 DNA reads TGTGCCAGCAGCTTAGGATCCGGGACAGGGGGAGACACTGAAGCTTTCTTT.

This sequence joins TRBV27 and TRBJ1-1, with TRBD1 matching over 7 bases. CDR1 and CDR2 (germline): MNHEY, SMNVEV (reference sequence). The CDR3 runs to 14 residues. V trimming: 7 bases; J trimming: 7 bases; junction bases outside the gene matches: 12. The DNA of the CDR3 is TGTGCCAGCACTTCATTTCCGAGGGGGCTTGAAGCTTTCTTT. Its translation: CASTSFPRGLEAFF.

The chain links TRBV6-1 to TRBJ2-1, with 13 positions matching TRBD2. J was trimmed by 7 bases and V by 6 bases; bases with no gene match: 6. The CDR3 covers 15 residues. From germline, CDR1 is MNHNS and CDR2 SASEGT. CDR3 loop: CASSSGTSGKNEQFF. The CDR3 DNA follows: TGTGCCAGCAGCTCCGGGACTAGCGGGAAAAATGAGCAGTTCTTC.

CDR3 sequence: CSVIQGIANEKLFF. The CDR3 DNA reads TGCAGCGTTATACAGGGAATAGCTAATGAAAAACTGTTTTTT. The rearrangement joins TRBV29-1 to TRBJ1-4; D may be TRBD1 (6 bases). From germline, CDR1 is SQVTM and CDR2 ANQGSEA. Trimming shortened V by 5 bases and J by 3 bases, and 13 bases separated the two germline ends. The CDR3 length is 14 residues.

This chain uses TRBV7-9 with TRBJ1-2; no reliable D call. Germline CDR1 SEHNR, CDR2 FQNEAQ (reference sequence). The CDR3 loop spans 14 amino acids. V was pared by 5 bases and J by 5 bases, with 15 bases between. The CDR3 DNA sequence: TGTGCCAGCAGCCCGCGGGATGCTGGGTATGGCTACACCTTC. Translated: CASSPRDAGYGYTF. The variable domain in full, completed from reference TRBV7-9 and TRBJ1-2, reads DTGVSQNPRHKITKRGQNVTFRCDPISEHNRLYWYRQTLGQGPEFLTYFQNEAQLEKSRLLSDRFSAERPKGSFSTLEIQRTEQGDSAMYLCASSPRDAGYGYTFGSGTRLTVV.

Only one count was recorded for this clone. V gene TRBV20-1 combines with J gene TRBJ1-1, with D possibly TRBD1 on 6 matching bases. The germline gives CDR1 DFQATT, CDR2 SNEGSKA (reference sequence). V lost 1 base to trimming and J lost 11 bases, with 11 bases between them. The CDR3 has 11 residues. CDR3 nucleotide sequence: TGCAGTGCTAGAGGGGACCAGGGGGCTTTCTTT. Translation: CSARGDQGAFF.

The DNA for the CDR3 is TGTGCCAGCAGCCCTACCCAGCGGGGGCAAGAGACCCAGTACTTC. The encoded protein is CASSPTQRGQETQYF. The rearrangement joins TRBV6-1 to TRBJ2-5, with 8 bases aligning to TRBD2. The V and J ends lost 6 bases and 2 bases, in that order; junction bases with no gene match: 8. The CDR3 is made up of 15 amino acids. Germline V gene lookup returns CDR1 MNHNS and CDR2 SASEGT.

The gene calls are TRBV18 and TRBJ1-4, with D possibly being TRBD1 (6 bases). Trimming took off 3 bases at V and 7 bases at J, with 12 bases between the two ends. Germline CDR1 KGHSH, CDR2 LQKENI. This CDR3 has 14 amino acids. The CDR3 sequence: CASSPTGLIEKLFF. The CDR3 nucleotides read TGTGCCAGCTCACCGACAGGTCTAATTGAAAAACTGTTTTTT. Full variable domain (missing parts from reference TRBV18 and TRBJ1-4): NAGVMQNPRHLVRRRGQEARLRCSPMKGHSHVYWYRQLPEEGLKFMVYLQKENIIDESGMPKERFSAEFPKEGPSILRIQQVVRGDSAAYFCASSPTGLIEKLFFGSGTQLSVL.

This rearrangement joins TRBV5-5 to TRBJ2-2; D is perhaps TRBD2 (5 bases). Germline V gene lookup returns CDR1 SGHKS and CDR2 YYEKEE (reference sequence). V lost 4 bases to trimming and J lost 1 base, with 17 bases between them. The CDR3 extends over 17 amino acids. CDR3 sequence: CASSPRMRVGNTGELFF. The CDR3 nucleotides read TGTGCCAGCAGCCCCCGGATGAGGGTGGGGAACACCGGGGAGCTGTTTTTT.

The gene calls are TRBV6-1 and TRBJ1-1; D not certain. The V end lost 5 bases, the J end lost 7 bases, and 20 bases lay between the germline ends. This CDR3 is 15 amino acids long. The germline V gene encodes CDR1 MNHNS and CDR2 SASEGT. Written as DNA, the CDR3 is TGTGCCAGCAGTTCAAAAAGAGGCGGCGGAGGTGAAGCTTTCTTT. Protein sequence: CASSSKRGGGGEAFF.